The rows below give T cell receptor beta chains drawn from one sample of a study of CD8 T cells in ankylosing spondylitis. TCRdb passed the 5' RACE reads through MiXCR, listing each CDR3 protein once. The repertoire holds hundreds of thousands of distinct CDR3 sequences, with about an eighth as singletons. Sequences were obtained from blood, either unsorted or a sorted T cell fraction (not recorded which). Receptors originate from a male donor with ankylosing spondylitis. The CDR3 runs from the conserved cysteine through the conserved F or W. The D gene is left open where the match is weak. The size of a clone is reported for some rows only, either as once, few or many, or as a class for expanded clones.

once,TRBV7-2,TRBJ2-6,TRBD2,TGTGCCAGCAGCCCGAAGCGGGGGGGCTCTGGGGCCAACGTCCTGACTTTC,CASSPKRGGSGANVLTF
few,TRBV6-5,TRBJ1-2,TRBD1,TGTGCCAGCAGTTACGCCTCGGGACAGTACTATGGCTACACCTTC,CASSYASGQYYGYTF
NA,TRBV19,TRBJ2-5,NA,TGTGCCAGTGGTATAGATCATGAAGAGACCCAGTACTTC,CASGIDHEETQYF
NA,TRBV6-2/TRBV6-3,TRBJ2-1,NA,TGTGCCAGCACCTATTCCCCCCCTTACAATGAGCAGTTCTTC,CASTYSPPYNEQFF
many,TRBV7-8,TRBJ2-7,NA,TGTGCCAGCAGCTTAGGGATAGGGACAAGGGTCACCAACTCCTACGAGCAGTACTTC,CASSLGIGTRVTNSYEQYF
NA,TRBV5-6,TRBJ1-1,NA,TGTGCCAGCAGACCCAGGGCTCGGAACACTGAAGCTTTCTTT,CASRPRARNTEAFF
NA,TRBV29-1,TRBJ2-1,TRBD1,TGCAGCGTTAGCGACAGGGTTTTATGGAATGAGCAGTTCTTC,CSVSDRVLWNEQFF
few,TRBV5-1,TRBJ2-7,NA,TGCGCCAGCAGCTCCACCCCCCAGGAAGGTTACGAGCAGTACTTC,CASSSTPQEGYEQYF
many,TRBV20-1,TRBJ1-5,NA,TGCAGTGCTAGTGGTGAGATCAATCAGCCCCAGCATTTT,CSASGEINQPQHF
few,TRBV20-1,TRBJ2-2,NA,TGCAGTGCAAAATTCAGGGAAACCGGGGAGCTGTTTTTT,CSAKFRETGELFF
few,TRBV6-1,TRBJ1-6,NA,TGTGCCAGCACCGAGCAGGGCGACGATTCACCCCTCCACTTT,CASTEQGDDSPLHF
NA,TRBV20-1,TRBJ2-3,NA,TGCAGTGCTAGAGGGTTCCCGGGACATCGCACAGATACGCAGTATTTT,CSARGFPGHRTDTQYF
NA,TRBV20-1,TRBJ2-5,TRBD2,TGCAGTGCTAGCTCACTAGCGGGACTAACGGGAGAGACCCAGTACTTC,CSASSLAGLTGETQYF
NA,TRBV20-1,TRBJ2-5,NA,TGCTGTGCTAGAGATGGCAGCCTAGAGACCCAGTACTTC,CCARDGSLETQYF
NA,TRBV5-1,TRBJ2-1,TRBD2,TGCGCCAGCAGCGCTGCGAGACTAGCGGGACTCAATGAGCAGTTCTTC,CASSAARLAGLNEQFF
NA,TRBV29-1,TRBJ2-5,TRBD1,TGCAGCGTTGAGGGGCAGGGGGATGAGACCCAGTACTTC,CSVEGQGDETQYF
few,TRBV4-2,TRBJ2-1,TRBD2,TGTGCCAGCAGCCGCCTATTAGCTAGCGGGCTCAATGAGCAGTTCTTC,CASSRLLASGLNEQFF
many,TRBV6-5,TRBJ2-3,NA,TGTGCCAGCAGTTGGCAGTCTCCCGGCACAGATACGCAGTATTTT,CASSWQSPGTDTQYF